Listed below are T cell receptor beta chains from one sample, sequenced in a study of cytomegalovirus exposure and HLA in healthy donors. Some clones are missing from TCRdb's copy, which holds only in-frame ones; the method was immunoSEQ multiplex PCR. The table includes around 170,000 clones, around 86% detected once. The sequenced sample consisted of PBMCs. Source of these receptors: a man aged 40-49 years in good health and CMV-seropositive. Each CDR3 is given with its conserved first and last residue. The D gene is left open where the match is weak. Only some rows state a clone size, as once, few, many or a class for expanded clones.

TRBJ2-7 | . | TRBV4-1 | TRBD1 | TGCGCCAGCAGCCAACTAGGGACAGGCAACTCCTACGAGCAGTACTTC | CASSQLGTGNSYEQYF
TRBJ2-3 | . | TRBV6-5 | TRBD1 | TGTGCCAGCAGGTCGACAGGGTTAGATACGCAGTATTTT | CASRSTGLDTQYF
TRBJ2-7 | few | TRBV19 | . | TGTGCCAGTAGTCCCATTATGTCCCCCCGAGGGAGCGAGCAGTACTTC | CASSPIMSPRGSEQYF
TRBJ2-7 | . | TRBV29-1 | . | TGCAGCGTTGATAAGTTTTCAGGGGAGAGCTACGAGCAGTACTTC | CSVDKFSGESYEQYF
TRBJ2-3 | . | TRBV11-3 | TRBD2 | TGTGCCAGCAGCCTCCGGACTAGCGGGATAAGCACAGATACGCAGTATTTT | CASSLRTSGISTDTQYF
TRBJ1-5 | . | TRBV2 | . | TGTGCCAGCAGTGATTCAGCGAGCGGTCGCAATCAGCCCCAGCATTTT | CASSDSASGRNQPQHF
TRBJ2-7 | . | TRBV7-9 | TRBD1 | TGTGCCAGCAGCTTAGTTGGGACAGCCTCCTACGAGCAGTACTTC | CASSLVGTASYEQYF
TRBJ1-5 | once | TRBV27 | TRBD1 | TGTGCCAGCAGTTCAGGACAGGCGAATAGCAATCAGCCCCAGCATTTT | CASSSGQANSNQPQHF
TRBJ2-7 | . | TRBV30 | . | TGTGCCTGGTTCCACAGGGCGAGCTCCTACGAGCAGTACTTC | CAWFHRASSYEQYF
TRBJ2-2 | . | TRBV27 | . | TGTGCCAGCAGTTTATCACCCCACAGGGTGGACACCGGGGAGCTGTTTTTT | CASSLSPHRVDTGELFF
TRBJ1-4 | . | TRBV29-1 | . | TGCAGCGTGGGGGGAAATGAAAAACTGTTTTTT | CSVGGNEKLFF
TRBJ2-7 | . | TRBV2 | . | TGTGCCAGCCGAGGGTACGAGCAGTACTTC | CASRGYEQYF
TRBJ1-1 | . | TRBV4-3 | TRBD1 | TGCGCCAGCAGCCAACCCGGGACAGACACTGAAGCTTTCTTT | CASSQPGTDTEAFF
TRBJ1-5 | . | TRBV6-5 | TRBD1 | TGTGCCAGCAGTAGGGGACAGCACGGATATCAGCCCCAGCATTTT | CASSRGQHGYQPQHF
TRBJ1-2 | . | TRBV19 | TRBD1 | TGTGCCAGTAGTACCACCCCAGGGGGCAACTATGGCTACACCTTC | CASSTTPGGNYGYTF
TRBJ2-7 | . | TRBV5-1 | . | TGCGCCAGCAGCTTGGAACAGGGAGCCCCTCACGAGCAGTACTTC | CASSLEQGAPHEQYF
TRBJ1-2 | . | TRBV7-8 | . | TGTGCCAGCAGCTCCCCGGACACCAACTATGGCTACACCTTC | CASSSPDTNYGYTF
TRBJ1-4 | . | TRBV4-3 | TRBD1 | TGCGCCAGCAGCCAAGGGGTGGACAGGGATGAAAAACTGTTTTTT | CASSQGVDRDEKLFF
TRBJ2-7 | once | TRBV10-2 | TRBD1 | TGCGCCAGCAGGGCCGGGACAGTCCCCCTCGAGCAGTACTTC | CASRAGTVPLEQYF
TRBJ2-1 | . | TRBV29-1 | . | TGCAGCGCTGGGGCCGGGGGCAATGAGCAGTTCTTC | CSAGAGGNEQFF
TRBJ1-1 | once | TRBV19 | TRBD1 | TGTGCCAGTAGCGACAGGGGGCGGTCGAACACTGAAGCTTTCTTT | CASSDRGRSNTEAFF
TRBJ1-1 | . | TRBV29-1 | . | TGCAGCGAAGAAAAGGAGGGAGCCGCTTTCTTT | CSEEKEGAAFF
TRBJ2-2 | . | TRBV7-2 | TRBD1 | TGTGCCAGCAGCCAACAGGGGTCCGGGGAGCTGTTTTTT | CASSQQGSGELFF
TRBJ1-1 | . | TRBV28 | . | TGTGCCAGCAGCCTCACAGTAGGGAACACTGAAGCTTTCTTT | CASSLTVGNTEAFF
TRBJ2-7 | few | TRBV7-2 | TRBD1 | TGTGCCAGCAGCTACTACAGGGGTCCCTACGAGCAGTACTTC | CASSYYRGPYEQYF